This T cell receptor beta chain was documented in a study of radiotherapy plus CTLA-4 blockade in lung cancer. General observations from the study: TCR clones of tumor origin grew in blood after radiotherapy plus ipilimumab.

The V gene end was trimmed by 5 bases and the J gene end by 10 bases; junction bases not matched to a gene: 5. The CDR3 consists of 14 residues. Germline V gene sequence: CDR1 SGHTA, CDR2 FQGNSA. A word on this clone: Its matching antigen is unknown.

Assay used: immunoSEQ multiplex PCR; TCRdb lists only in-frame clones, some missing. Of 43,000 or so clones in the sample, 70% to 75% were seen once. The sequence was collected from a human donor with non-small cell lung cancer who had a complete response to radiotherapy plus ipilimumab. The specimen comprised peripheral blood, sampled from a patient treated with radiotherapy plus ipilimumab. This chain connects TRBV7-2 to TRBJ2-2; 12 bases fit TRBD2. CDR3 coding DNA: TGTGCCAGCAGCCGACTAGCGGGAGCTCTGGAGCTGTTTTTT. Protein: CASSRLAGALELFF.